A single sample gave rise to the 23 T cell receptor beta chains below, sequenced in a study of T-cell reconstitution after alpha-beta-depleted transplantation in children. Whole-study results and caveats: By about two months after transplant, alpha-beta T cells reportedly arose from several hundred graft clones that had expanded.

Unique molecular identifiers tagged the TCRbeta library. TCRdb independently ran MiXCR on the PCR reads; one entry per CDR3 protein. The sample shows approximately 31,000 distinct CDR3 sequences, nearly 6.5% of them seen only once. These receptors lack a known antigen. The source material was peripheral blood, sampled 60 days after TCRalphabeta/CD19-depleted stem cell transplant. These receptors all come from a child younger than two who had a stem cell transplant for acute myeloid leukemia, so the T cells may come from the graft donor.

This clonotype came up many times. The chain has TRBV11-2 and TRBJ2-1, with D perhaps matching TRBD2 (5 bases). The CDR3 loop spans 17 amino acids. With 0 bases removed from V and 2 bases from J, the gap between germline ends came to 14 bases. Germline lookup yields CDR1 SGHAT and CDR2 FQNNGV. The CDR3 nucleotides are TGTGCCAGCAGCTTAGATCCCGGACTCCCTACCTACAATGAGCAGTTCTTC. The encoded protein is CASSLDPGLPTYNEQFF.

This clonotype qualifies as medium-sized. The V and J genes are TRBV5-6 and TRBJ2-7; the D gene could be TRBD1 or TRBD2 (5 bases each). There are 16 residues in the CDR3. Germline assignment: CDR1 SGHDT and CDR2 YYEEEE. Between the trimmed V and J ends, which lost 1 base and 4 bases, there was a span of 18 bases. CDR3 sequence reads: CASSLRLMGVGYEQYF. The DNA of the CDR3 is TGTGCCAGCAGCTTGAGATTAATGGGGGTGGGGTACGAGCAGTACTTC. Full variable domain (remainder filled in from reference TRBV5-6 and TRBJ2-7): DAGVTQSPTHLIKTRGQQVTLRCSPKSGHDTVSWYQQALGQGPQFIFQYYEEEERQRGNFPDRFSGHQFPNYSSELNVNALLLGDSALYLCASSLRLMGVGYEQYFGPGTRLTVT.

Many counts were recorded for this clonotype. The chain uses TRBV20-1 and TRBJ2-7; D not resolved. The CDR3 totals 14 residues. Trimming removed 0 bases at V and 2 bases at J, with 11 bases between. Germline V gene data show CDR1 as DFQATT and CDR2 as SNEGSKA (reference sequence). CDR3 in DNA: TGCAGTGCTAGAGAGCCTGAGAACCCCTACGAGCAGTACTTC. This encodes CSAREPENPYEQYF.

This clonotype was counted ten times or more. This rearrangement joins TRBV28 to TRBJ1-5; D unclear. CDR3 length: 14 residues. Germline-derived CDR1 and CDR2 are MDHEN and SYDVKM. The V gene lost 10 bases and the J gene lost 0 bases, with 13 bases spanning the gap. The CDR3 DNA reads as TGTGCCATCGGGGAAGATTATAGCAATCAGCCCCAGCATTTT. Amino acids: CAIGEDYSNQPQHF.

This clonotype was detected ten times or more. This chain uses TRBV20-1 with TRBJ1-2, with 9 bases identical to TRBD1. Germline V gene sequence: CDR1 DFQATT, CDR2 SNEGSKA (reference sequence). CDR3 length equals 15 residues. The ends lost 1 base at V and 6 bases at J; junction bases unmatched: 9. This CDR3 reads CSARANRGRIDGYTF. DNA of the CDR3: TGCAGTGCTAGAGCGAACAGGGGGCGCATTGATGGCTACACCTTC.

The V call is TRBV7-6, the J call TRBJ2-3; TRBD1 is a possible D gene (6 bases). Germline-derived CDR1 and CDR2 are SGHVS and FNYEAQ. Between the trimmed V and J ends, which lost 5 bases and 0 bases, there was a span of 12 bases. This CDR3 has 15 amino acids. The CDR3 reads CASSSRGWSTDTQYF. In DNA form, the CDR3 reads TGTGCCAGCAGCAGCAGGGGTTGGAGCACAGATACGCAGTATTTT.

This clonotype was seen many times. The chain has TRBV28 and TRBJ2-2, with D maybe TRBD1 (5 bases). The germline V and J ends were trimmed by 1 base and 9 bases, with 12 bases remaining between them. The CDR3 spans 14 residues. In germline, CDR1 is MDHEN, CDR2 SYDVKM. CDR3 in DNA: TGTGCCAGCAGTTTATATCTTAGGGGCAGGGAGCTGTTTTTT. This translates into CASSLYLRGRELFF.

This clonotype was seen ten or more times. This chain joins TRBV2 and TRBJ2-5, with D hard to call. Germline CDR1 and CDR2: SNHLY and FYNNEI. The ends were cut back, 5 bases at V and 5 bases at J, with 6 bases in the middle. The CDR3 loop spans 11 amino acids. The CDR3 loop is CASSFKETQYF. DNA for the CDR3: TGTGCCAGCAGTTTTAAGGAGACCCAGTACTTC.

The rearrangement links TRBV18 to TRBJ2-7, with no clear D. CDR1 and CDR2 from the germline V gene are KGHSH and LQKENI. With 6 bases removed from V and 2 bases from J, the gap between germline ends came to 14 bases. The CDR3 is 14 residues long. CDR3 in amino acids: CASSSTSNPYEQYF. CDR3 coding DNA: TGTGCCAGCTCGTCGACTTCAAACCCCTACGAGCAGTACTTC. The variable domain in full, with the rest retrieved from reference TRBV18 and TRBJ2-7, is NAGVMQNPRHLVRRRGQEARLRCSPMKGHSHVYWYRQLPEEGLKFMVYLQKENIIDESGMPKERFSAEFPKEGPSILRIQQVVRGDSAAYFCASSSTSNPYEQYFGPGTRLTVT.

In this sample, this clonotype turned up many times. The V and J genes are TRBV24-1 and TRBJ2-5; 10 bases line up with TRBD1. In germline, CDR1 is KGHDR, CDR2 SFDVKD. The CDR3 runs 18 residues. Trimming removed 1 base from V and 5 bases from J; junction bases left unmatched: 12. CDR3 residues: CATSDFENRDRGSETQYF. Written as DNA, the CDR3 is TGTGCCACCAGTGATTTCGAAAACCGGGACAGGGGATCGGAGACCCAGTACTTC.

J is TRBJ2-7 and V is TRBV29-1; D is possibly TRBD1 (5 bases). The V and J ends lost 4 bases and 1 base respectively, with 11 bases between them. The length of the CDR3 is 13 residues. Germline CDR1 SQVTM, CDR2 ANQGSEA. The CDR3: CSVGKGPSYEQYF. In DNA form, the CDR3 reads TGCAGCGTTGGGAAGGGGCCTTCCTACGAGCAGTACTTC.

This clonotype was seen repeatedly, ten times or more. This chain links TRBV7-2 with TRBJ2-3; D is uncertain. CDR1 and CDR2 (germline): SGHTA, FQGNSA. The CDR3 runs 15 residues. V was shortened by 1 base and J by 2 bases, with 10 bases between the two germline ends. In DNA form, the CDR3 reads TGTGCCAGCAGCTTAGTTCGGCGGTCCACAGATACGCAGTATTTT. Translation: CASSLVRRSTDTQYF.

This clonotype was recorded many times. The V gene is TRBV9, the J gene TRBJ2-3; D unclear. Germline V gene sequence: CDR1 SGDLS, CDR2 YYNGEE. The CDR3 is made up of 16 amino acids. V dropped 6 bases and J dropped 0 bases, with 17 bases sitting between them. The CDR3: CASTSGKASSTDTQYF. Here the CDR3 DNA reads TGTGCCAGCACCTCAGGAAAGGCCTCTAGCACAGATACGCAGTATTTT.

This clonotype was detected many times. The chain couples TRBV5-6 to TRBJ1-5; D is undetermined. This CDR3 spans 13 amino acids. The V gene lost 2 bases and the J gene lost 2 bases, with 5 bases spanning the gap. The germline V gene has CDR1 SGHDT and CDR2 YYEEEE. CDR3 sequence: CASSFGGNQPQHF. CDR3 DNA sequence: TGTGCCAGCAGCTTCGGGGGCAATCAGCCCCAGCATTTT.

This chain uses TRBV7-9 with TRBJ1-6; TRBD1 matches 9 bases. Trimming removed 5 bases from V and 4 bases from J; junction bases left unmatched: 9. This CDR3 has 17 amino acids. Germline CDR1 and CDR2: SEHNR and FQNEAQ (reference sequence). DNA for the CDR3: TGTGCCAGCAGCCCAAACCCGGACAGGGGATATAATTCACCCCTCCACTTT. It specifies CASSPNPDRGYNSPLHF.

This clonotype is medium-sized within its sample. This chain links TRBV28 with TRBJ1-4; TRBD1 agrees at 9 bases. In germline, CDR1 is MDHEN, CDR2 SYDVKM. The CDR3 contains 15 residues. V shed 5 bases and J 7 bases; nucleotides not matched to a gene: 8. CDR3 bases: TGTGCCAGCAGTCTCGCGGGACAGGGAGGTGAAAAACTGTTTTTT. Its protein is CASSLAGQGGEKLFF.

This clonotype was recorded many times. V is TRBV7-2 and J is TRBJ2-1; D remains ambiguous. The length of the CDR3 is 13 residues. Germline CDR1 and CDR2: SGHTA and FQGNSA. The ends were cut back, 1 base at V and 6 bases at J, with 7 bases in the middle. The CDR3 spells CASSLVSANEQFF. CDR3 bases: TGTGCCAGCAGCTTAGTATCCGCCAATGAGCAGTTCTTC. Full variable domain (rest looked up from reference TRBV7-2 and TRBJ2-1): GAGVSQSPSNKVTEKGKDVELRCDPISGHTALYWYRQSLGQGLEFLIYFQGNSAPDKSGLPSDRFSAERTGGSVSTLTIQRTQQEDSAVYLCASSLVSANEQFFGPGTRLTVL.

This clonotype is medium-sized. This chain connects TRBV7-9 to TRBJ2-7, with TRBD1 matching over 7 bases. CDR1 SEHNR and CDR2 FQNEAQ come from the germline V gene (reference sequence). The ends lost 5 bases at V and 6 bases at J; junction bases unmatched: 10. This CDR3 is built from 14 residues. The CDR3 loop reads CASSHDRALLEQYF. The DNA of the CDR3 is TGTGCCAGCAGCCATGACAGGGCCTTGCTCGAGCAGTACTTC.

The genes are TRBV7-9 and TRBJ2-3, with TRBD2 identical over 10 bases. Per the germline V gene, CDR1 is SEHNR and CDR2 is FQNEAQ (reference sequence). Trimming at V came to 0 bases and at J to 7 bases, leaving 4 bases not matched to a gene. The CDR3 runs 15 residues. This CDR3 is CASSLARSGRNTQYF. The CDR3 region has the DNA TGTGCCAGCAGCTTAGCCCGTAGCGGGAGGAATACGCAGTATTTT.

The table lists this clonotype with many counts. This rearrangement joins TRBV6-5 to TRBJ1-3; 8 bases agree with TRBD1. Trimming removed 6 bases from V and 0 bases from J; junction bases left unmatched: 4. The V gene's germline CDR1 is MNHEY and CDR2 SVGAGI. This CDR3 contains 15 residues. This CDR3 is CASSLGTGSGNTIYF. CDR3 bases: TGTGCCAGCAGCCTAGGGACAGGCTCTGGAAACACCATATATTTT.

This clonotype was seen repeatedly, ten times or more. This sequence joins TRBV12-3 or TRBV12-4 and TRBJ2-3; D possibly corresponds to TRBD1 (6 bases). CDR3 size: 13 residues. V lost 6 bases, J lost 2 bases, and 9 bases lay in between. The CDR3 region is CASRGHLTDTQYF. The CDR3 DNA reads as TGTGCCAGCAGGGGACACCTCACAGATACGCAGTATTTT.

This clonotype was detected a few times. This rearrangement joins TRBV9 to TRBJ2-5, with D perhaps matching TRBD1 (6 bases). Germline V gene data show CDR1 as SGDLS and CDR2 as YYNGEE. V lost 0 bases and J lost 5, with 14 bases in between. The length of the CDR3 is 15 residues. The CDR3 here is CASSVVPGAGETQYF. DNA of the CDR3: TGTGCCAGCAGCGTAGTGCCAGGGGCTGGGGAGACCCAGTACTTC. The complete variable domain, with remaining parts taken from reference TRBV9 and TRBJ2-5, reads DSGVTQTPKHLITATGQRVTLRCSPRSGDLSVYWYQQSLDQGLQFLIQYYNGEERAKGNILERFSAQQFPDLHSELNLSSLELGDSALYFCASSVVPGAGETQYFGPGTRLLVL.

This clonotype was seen repeatedly, ten times or more. V gene TRBV28 combines with J gene TRBJ2-2; D not certain. In germline, CDR1 is MDHEN, CDR2 SYDVKM. The V end was cut by 3 bases, the J end by 6 bases, with 11 bases between. CDR3 size: 14 residues. DNA of the CDR3: TGTGCCAGCAGTTTCTTGTCTGTTTCCGGGGAGCTGTTTTTT. It is translated as CASSFLSVSGELFF.